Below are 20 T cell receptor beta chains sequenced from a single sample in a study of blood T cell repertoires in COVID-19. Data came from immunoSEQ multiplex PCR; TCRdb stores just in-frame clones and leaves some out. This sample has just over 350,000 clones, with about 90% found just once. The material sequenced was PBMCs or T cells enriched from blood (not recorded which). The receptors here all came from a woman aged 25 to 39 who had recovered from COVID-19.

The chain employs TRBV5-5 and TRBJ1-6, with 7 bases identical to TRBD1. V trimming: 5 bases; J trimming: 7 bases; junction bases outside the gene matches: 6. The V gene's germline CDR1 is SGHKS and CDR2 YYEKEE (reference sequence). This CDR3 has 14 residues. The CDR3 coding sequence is TGTGCCAGCAGGCCCGGGACAGCCAATTCACCCCTCCACTTT. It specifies CASRPGTANSPLHF.

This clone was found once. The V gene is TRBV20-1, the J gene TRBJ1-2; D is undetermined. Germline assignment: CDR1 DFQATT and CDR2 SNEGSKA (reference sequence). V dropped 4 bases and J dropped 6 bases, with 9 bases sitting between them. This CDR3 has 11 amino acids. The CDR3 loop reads CSATGIDGYTF. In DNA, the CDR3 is TGCAGTGCTACAGGAATAGATGGCTACACCTTC.

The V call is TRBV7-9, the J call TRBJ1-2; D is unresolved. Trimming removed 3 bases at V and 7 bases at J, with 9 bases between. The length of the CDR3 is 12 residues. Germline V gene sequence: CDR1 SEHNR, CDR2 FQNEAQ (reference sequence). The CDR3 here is CASSLAGSGYTF. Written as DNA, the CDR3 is TGTGCCAGCAGCTTGGCGGGTTCTGGCTACACCTTC.

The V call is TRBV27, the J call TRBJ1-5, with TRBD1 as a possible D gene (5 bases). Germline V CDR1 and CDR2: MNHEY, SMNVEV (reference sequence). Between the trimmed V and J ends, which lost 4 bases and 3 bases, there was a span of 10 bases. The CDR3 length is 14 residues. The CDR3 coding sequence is TGTGCCAGCAGTTCCGCGGGGGACAATCAGCCCCAGCATTTT. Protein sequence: CASSSAGDNQPQHF.

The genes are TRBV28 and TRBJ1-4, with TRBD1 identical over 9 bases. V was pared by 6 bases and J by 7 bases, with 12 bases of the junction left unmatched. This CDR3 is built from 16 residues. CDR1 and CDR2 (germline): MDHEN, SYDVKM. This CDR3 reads CASSRILGQGGEKLFF. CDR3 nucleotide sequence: TGTGCCAGCAGCCGCATCCTGGGACAGGGAGGTGAAAAACTGTTTTTT.

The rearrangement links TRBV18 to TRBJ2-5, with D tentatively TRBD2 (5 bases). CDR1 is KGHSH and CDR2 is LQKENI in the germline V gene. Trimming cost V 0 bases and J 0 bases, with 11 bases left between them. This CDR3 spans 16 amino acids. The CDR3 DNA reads TGTGCCAGCTCACCACCCCCCGGGGTAAACCAAGAGACCCAGTACTTC. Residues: CASSPPPGVNQETQYF.

Here the CDR3 DNA reads TGTGCCAGCAGCTGGCAGGGAGGGGGAAACACCATATATTTT. Encoded protein: CASSWQGGGNTIYF. The rearrangement links TRBV7-2 to TRBJ1-3; D is perhaps TRBD1 (5 bases). Trimming took off 4 bases at V and 4 bases at J, with 11 bases between the two ends. The germline V gene encodes CDR1 SGHTA and CDR2 FQGNSA. The CDR3 covers 14 residues. Variable domain in full (rest from reference TRBV7-2 and TRBJ1-3): GAGVSQSPSNKVTEKGKDVELRCDPISGHTALYWYRQSLGQGLEFLIYFQGNSAPDKSGLPSDRFSAERTGGSVSTLTIQRTQQEDSAVYLCASSWQGGGNTIYFGEGSWLTVV.

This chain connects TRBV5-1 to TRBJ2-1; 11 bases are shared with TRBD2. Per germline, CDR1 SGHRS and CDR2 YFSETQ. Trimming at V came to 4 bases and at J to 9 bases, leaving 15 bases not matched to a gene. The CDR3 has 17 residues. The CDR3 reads CASSPLGGSGGAGEQFF. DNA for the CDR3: TGCGCCAGCAGCCCCCTGGGAGGTAGCGGGGGGGCGGGTGAGCAGTTCTTC.

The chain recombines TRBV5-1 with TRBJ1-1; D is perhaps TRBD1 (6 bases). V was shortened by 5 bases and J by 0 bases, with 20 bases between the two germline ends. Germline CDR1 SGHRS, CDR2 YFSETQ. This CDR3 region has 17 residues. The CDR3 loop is CASRGFLRRTVNTEAFF. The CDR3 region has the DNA TGCGCCAGCAGAGGATTCCTAAGACGGACAGTGAACACTGAAGCTTTCTTT. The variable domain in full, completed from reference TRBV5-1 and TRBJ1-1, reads KAGVTQTPRYLIKTRGQQVTLSCSPISGHRSVSWYQQTPGQGLQFLFEYFSETQRNKGNFPGRFSGRQFSNSRSEMNVSTLELGDSALYLCASRGFLRRTVNTEAFFGQGTRLTVV.

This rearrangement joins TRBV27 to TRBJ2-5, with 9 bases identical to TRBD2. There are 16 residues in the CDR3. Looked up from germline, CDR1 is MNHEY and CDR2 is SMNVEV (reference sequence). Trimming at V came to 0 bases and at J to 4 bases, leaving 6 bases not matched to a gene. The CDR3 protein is CASSLSQREVVETQYF. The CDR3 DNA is TGTGCCAGCAGTTTATCGCAGCGGGAGGTTGTAGAGACCCAGTACTTC.

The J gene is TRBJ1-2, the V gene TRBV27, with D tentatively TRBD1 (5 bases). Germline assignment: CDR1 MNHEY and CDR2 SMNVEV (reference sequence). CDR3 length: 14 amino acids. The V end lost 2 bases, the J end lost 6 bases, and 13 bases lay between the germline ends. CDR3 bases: TGTGCCAGCAGTTTAAGGGGTAGCAGGGATGGCTACACCTTC. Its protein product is CASSLRGSRDGYTF.

CDR3 amino acids: CASSTTSGASYEQYF. CDR3 sequence (DNA): TGCGCCAGCAGCACTACTAGCGGGGCGTCCTACGAGCAGTACTTC. The chain combines TRBV5-1 with TRBJ2-7; 10 nucleotides align to TRBD2. V was pared by 4 bases and J by 1 base, with 5 bases of the junction left unmatched. Germline CDR1 and CDR2: SGHRS and YFSETQ. The CDR3 sequence is 15 residues long. Supplemented by reference TRBV5-1 and TRBJ2-7, the full variable domain reads KAGVTQTPRYLIKTRGQQVTLSCSPISGHRSVSWYQQTPGQGLQFLFEYFSETQRNKGNFPGRFSGRQFSNSRSEMNVSTLELGDSALYLCASSTTSGASYEQYFGPGTRLTVT.

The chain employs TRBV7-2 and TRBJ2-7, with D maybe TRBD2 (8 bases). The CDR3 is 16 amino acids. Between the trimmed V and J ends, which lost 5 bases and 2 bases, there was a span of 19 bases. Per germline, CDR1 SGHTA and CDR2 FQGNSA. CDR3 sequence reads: CASSPRGGTVTYEQYF. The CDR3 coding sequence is TGTGCCAGCAGCCCCCGGGGGGGGACAGTAACCTACGAGCAGTACTTC.

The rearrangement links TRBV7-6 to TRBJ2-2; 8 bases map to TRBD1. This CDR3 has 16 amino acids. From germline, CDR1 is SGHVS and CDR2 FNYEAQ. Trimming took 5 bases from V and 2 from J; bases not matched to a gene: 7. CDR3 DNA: TGTGCCAGCAGCCCTCGACAGGGGAGAAACACCGGGGAGCTGTTTTTT. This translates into CASSPRQGRNTGELFF.

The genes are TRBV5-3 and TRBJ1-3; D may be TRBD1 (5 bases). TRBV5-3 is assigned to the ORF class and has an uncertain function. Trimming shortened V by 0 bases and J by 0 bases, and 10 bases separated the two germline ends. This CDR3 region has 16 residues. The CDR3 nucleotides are TGTGCCAGAAGCTTGGGACAGAACCGCTCTGGAAACACCATATATTTT. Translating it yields CARSLGQNRSGNTIYF.

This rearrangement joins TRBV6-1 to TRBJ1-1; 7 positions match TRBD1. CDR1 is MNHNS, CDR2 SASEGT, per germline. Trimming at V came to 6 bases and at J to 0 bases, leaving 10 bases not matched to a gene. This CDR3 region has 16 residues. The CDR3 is CASREMGTEMNTEAFF. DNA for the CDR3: TGTGCCAGCAGAGAAATGGGGACAGAAATGAACACTGAAGCTTTCTTT.

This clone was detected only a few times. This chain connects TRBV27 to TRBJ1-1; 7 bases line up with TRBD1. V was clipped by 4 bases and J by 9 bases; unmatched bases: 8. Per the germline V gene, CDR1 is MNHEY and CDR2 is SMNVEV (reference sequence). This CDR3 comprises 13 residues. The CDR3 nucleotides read TGTGCCAGCAGTTCAGGACAGGCAGTAAAAGCTTTCTTT. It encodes CASSSGQAVKAFF.

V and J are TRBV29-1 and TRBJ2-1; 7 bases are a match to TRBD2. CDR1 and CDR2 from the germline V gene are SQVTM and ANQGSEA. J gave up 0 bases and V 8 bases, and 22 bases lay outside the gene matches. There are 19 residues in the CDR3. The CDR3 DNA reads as TGCAGCTACCTTTTCCGGGGGGACCCGGTCGTCGGCTCCTACAATGAGCAGTTCTTC. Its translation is CSYLFRGDPVVGSYNEQFF.

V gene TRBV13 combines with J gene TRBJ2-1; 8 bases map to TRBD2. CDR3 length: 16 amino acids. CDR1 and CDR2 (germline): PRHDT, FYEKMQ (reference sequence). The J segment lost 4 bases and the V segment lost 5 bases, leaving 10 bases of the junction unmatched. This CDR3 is CASSGPASGPYNEQFF. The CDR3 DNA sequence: TGTGCCAGCAGCGGCCCAGCTAGCGGGCCTTACAATGAGCAGTTCTTC.

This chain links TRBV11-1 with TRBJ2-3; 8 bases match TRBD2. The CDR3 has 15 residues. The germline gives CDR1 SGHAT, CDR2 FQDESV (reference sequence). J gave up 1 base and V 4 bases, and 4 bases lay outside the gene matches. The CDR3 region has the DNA TGTGCCAGCAGCTCAGAGCGGGGGCGCACAGATACGCAGTATTTT. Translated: CASSSERGRTDTQYF.